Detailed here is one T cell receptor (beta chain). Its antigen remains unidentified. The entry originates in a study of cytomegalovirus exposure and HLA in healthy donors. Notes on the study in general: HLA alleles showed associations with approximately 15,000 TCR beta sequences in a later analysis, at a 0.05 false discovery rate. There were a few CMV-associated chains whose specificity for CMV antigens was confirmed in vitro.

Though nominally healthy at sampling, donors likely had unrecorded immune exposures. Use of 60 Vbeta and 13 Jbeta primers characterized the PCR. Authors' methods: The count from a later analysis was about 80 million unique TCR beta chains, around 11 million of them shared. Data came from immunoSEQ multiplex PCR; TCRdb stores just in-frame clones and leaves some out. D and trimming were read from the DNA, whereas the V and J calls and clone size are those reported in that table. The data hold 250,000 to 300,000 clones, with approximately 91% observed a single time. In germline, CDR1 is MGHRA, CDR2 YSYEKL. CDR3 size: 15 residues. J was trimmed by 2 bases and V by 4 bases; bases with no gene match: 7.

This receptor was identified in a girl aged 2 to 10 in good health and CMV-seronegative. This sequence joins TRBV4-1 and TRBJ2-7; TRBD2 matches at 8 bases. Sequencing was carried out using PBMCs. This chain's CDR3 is CASSPNPAGAYEQYF. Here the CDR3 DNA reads TGCGCCAGCAGCCCAAACCCAGCGGGGGCCTACGAGCAGTACTTC.